One sample yielded the 32 T cell receptor beta chains listed below, sequenced in a study of blood T cell repertoires in COVID-19. Assay used: immunoSEQ multiplex PCR; TCRdb lists only in-frame clones, some missing. The sample has around 340,000 clones, roughly 90% seen once. The source material was PBMCs or T cells enriched from blood (not recorded which). These receptors all come from a woman aged 25 to 39 who had been exposed to COVID-19.

The V gene is TRBV10-3, the J gene TRBJ2-1, with 12 bases matching TRBD2. Germline V gene sequence: CDR1 ENHRY, CDR2 SYGVKD. The CDR3 totals 17 residues. The trim removed 0 bases at V and 6 bases at J, leaving 6 bases unmatched. The CDR3 DNA is TGTGCCATCAGTGAGTCGACTAGCGGGAGAGCGGTCAATGAGCAGTTCTTC. Its translation: CAISESTSGRAVNEQFF.

This clone came up once. The rearrangement links TRBV14 to TRBJ1-1; D gene uncertain. The germline V gene has CDR1 SGHDN and CDR2 FVKESK. CDR3 length equals 12 residues. V dropped 4 bases and J dropped 1 base, with 4 bases sitting between them. CDR3 sequence (DNA): TGTGCCAGCAGCCGGAGGAACACTGAAGCTTTCTTT. Encoded protein: CASSRRNTEAFF.

The table lists this clone with a few counts. The chain has TRBV6-5 and TRBJ2-3; possible D gene TRBD1, 5 bases. Deletions cut 7 bases from V and 7 bases from J, with 9 bases between. The CDR3 is 11 residues long. CDR1 and CDR2 (germline): MNHEY, SVGAGI. CDR3 coding DNA: TGTGCCAGCACCAGACAGAATACGCAGTATTTT. Its protein is CASTRQNTQYF.

The chain employs TRBV27 and TRBJ2-1; the D gene is possibly TRBD2 (6 bases). Trimming cost V 6 bases and J 9 bases, with 9 bases left between them. The CDR3 is 11 residues long. Looked up from germline, CDR1 is MNHEY and CDR2 is SMNVEV (reference sequence). In DNA, the CDR3 is TGTGCCAGCAGCCTAGCGAGTGAGCAGTTCTTC. Amino acid sequence: CASSLASEQFF.

The rearrangement joins TRBV4-2 to TRBJ2-2; 8 bases are shared with TRBD2. The CDR3 consists of 17 residues. V dropped 4 bases and J dropped 7; count of bases not matched to a gene: 14. The germline gives CDR1 LGHNA, CDR2 YNFKEQ. CDR3 in amino acids: CASSRDTAAGVVGELFF. As DNA, the CDR3 is TGTGCCAGCAGCCGAGACACGGCAGCGGGAGTGGTCGGGGAGCTGTTTTTT.

V is TRBV9 and J is TRBJ2-1; possible D gene TRBD2, 5 bases. Trimming pared 4 bases from V and 5 bases from J, leaving 22 bases between. There are 17 residues in the CDR3. Per germline, CDR1 SGDLS and CDR2 YYNGEE. CDR3 region: CASSPHPIPAGHNEQFF. The CDR3 DNA is TGTGCCAGCAGCCCCCACCCAATACCCGCGGGCCACAATGAGCAGTTCTTC.

The chain has TRBV19 and TRBJ1-3, with TRBD1 as a possible D gene (5 bases). Germline assignment: CDR1 LNHDA and CDR2 SQIVND (reference sequence). Trimming shortened V by 5 bases and J by 2 bases, and 13 bases separated the two germline ends. This CDR3 is 15 amino acids long. Written as DNA, the CDR3 is TGTGCCAGTAGTGTGGGAGGGACGGCTGGAAACACCATATATTTT. It yields the protein CASSVGGTAGNTIYF.

This chain joins TRBV25-1 and TRBJ1-3; TRBD1 matches 8 bases. Germline V CDR1 and CDR2: MGHDK, SYGVNS. V lost 4 bases and J lost 5; bases outside the gene matches: 7. The length of the CDR3 is 15 residues. The CDR3 here is CASSGRGLSRNTIYF. The CDR3 nucleotides are TGTGCCAGCAGTGGCAGGGGGCTCAGTAGAAACACCATATATTTT.

The gene calls are TRBV6-4 and TRBJ1-1; 8 bases are a match to TRBD1. CDR3 size: 13 residues. Germline lookup yields CDR1 MRHNA and CDR2 SNTAGT. Unmatched junction bases numbered 10, after V lost 5 bases and J lost 11 bases. CDR3 coding DNA: TGTGCCAGCAGTTTAGGGCAGGGGGCGCAGGCTTTCTTT. It translates to CASSLGQGAQAFF.

This chain uses TRBV30 with TRBJ1-5, with 8 bases aligning to TRBD1. The CDR3 totals 15 residues. Germline CDR1 reads GTSNPN; CDR2 reads SVGIG (reference sequence). After removal of 0 bases from V and 4 bases from J, the junction contained 5 bases not matched to a gene. The CDR3 here is CAWSVLGTGNQPQHF. The CDR3 DNA is TGTGCCTGGAGTGTACTGGGGACAGGAAATCAGCCCCAGCATTTT.

J is TRBJ1-5 and V is TRBV28; the D gene is possibly TRBD1 (6 bases). This CDR3 comprises 17 residues. Germline CDR1 MDHEN, CDR2 SYDVKM. The V gene lost 3 bases and the J gene lost 5 bases, with 20 bases spanning the gap. The CDR3 region is CASSFPPTGWDDQPQHF. DNA for the CDR3: TGTGCCAGCAGTTTCCCCCCTACAGGGTGGGATGATCAGCCCCAGCATTTT.

The V gene is TRBV6-5, the J gene TRBJ1-2; 10 bases align to TRBD1. The CDR3 runs to 15 residues. Trimming took 6 bases from V and 6 from J; bases not matched to a gene: 10. Germline V gene lookup returns CDR1 MNHEY and CDR2 SVGAGI. For the CDR3, the DNA is TGTGCCAGCAGGTCCGGGACAGGGGAGGTCCATGGCTACACCTTC. Translated: CASRSGTGEVHGYTF.

In DNA form, the CDR3 reads TGTGCCAGCAGCTTAGCGGGGTCGGAGGATTACACCTTC. Protein product: CASSLAGSEDYTF. The chain combines TRBV7-9 with TRBJ1-2; D gene ambiguous. Germline CDR1 and CDR2: SEHNR and FQNEAQ (reference sequence). CDR3 length: 13 amino acids. The germline V and J ends were trimmed by 0 bases and 11 bases, with 13 bases remaining between them.

V is TRBV28 and J is TRBJ2-7; 9 bases agree with TRBD1. This CDR3 has 13 residues. Germline assignment: CDR1 MDHEN and CDR2 SYDVKM. J gave up 6 bases and V 7 bases, and 7 bases lay outside the gene matches. The CDR3 loop reads CASTRTGVSEQYF. DNA of the CDR3: TGTGCCAGCACCCGGACAGGGGTGTCCGAGCAGTACTTC. Supplemented by reference TRBV28 and TRBJ2-7, the full variable domain reads DVKVTQSSRYLVKRTGEKVFLECVQDMDHENMFWYRQDPGLGLRLIYFSYDVKMKEKGDIPEGYSVSREKKERFSLILESASTNQTSMYLCASTRTGVSEQYFGPGTRLTVT.

The gene calls are TRBV5-1 and TRBJ2-5; TRBD1 matches at 8 bases. CDR3 length: 14 amino acids. The V gene's germline CDR1 is SGHRS and CDR2 YFSETQ. Trimming took 7 bases from V and 1 from J; bases not matched to a gene: 6. The CDR3 protein is CASAGGQVQETQYF. The CDR3 coding sequence is TGCGCCAGCGCCGGGGGACAGGTCCAAGAGACCCAGTACTTC.

The chain couples TRBV28 to TRBJ1-6; no clear D gene. This CDR3 has 12 residues. The V and J ends lost 6 bases and 8 bases respectively, with 8 bases between them. Germline V gene data show CDR1 as MDHEN and CDR2 as SYDVKM. The CDR3 DNA reads TGTGCCAGCAGGGGCATGTATTCACCCCTCCACTTT. It is translated as CASRGMYSPLHF.

The rearrangement uses TRBV3-1 (or the pseudogene TRBV3-2) and TRBJ1-5; TRBD1 might be the D (6 bases). The germline CDR1 and CDR2 sequences are LGHDT and YNNKEL (reference sequence). The CDR3 consists of 14 residues. V lost 4 bases and J 5 bases, leaving 12 bases between the germline ends. CDR3 amino acids: CASSLSGGHQPQHF. CDR3 DNA: TGTGCCAGCAGCCTTTCCGGGGGGCATCAGCCCCAGCATTTT.

The V call is TRBV28, the J call TRBJ2-3, with D possibly matching TRBD1 (7 bases). The germline CDR1 and CDR2 sequences are MDHEN and SYDVKM. The CDR3 has 14 amino acids. The V end was cut by 5 bases, the J end by 8 bases, with 17 bases between. CDR3 bases: TGTGCCAGCAGTCCCTCAGGGGGGCAGGTTACGCAGTATTTT. Its protein is CASSPSGGQVTQYF. The variable domain in full, completed from reference TRBV28 and TRBJ2-3, reads DVKVTQSSRYLVKRTGEKVFLECVQDMDHENMFWYRQDPGLGLRLIYFSYDVKMKEKGDIPEGYSVSREKKERFSLILESASTNQTSMYLCASSPSGGQVTQYFGPGTRLTVL.

The chain carries TRBV29-1 and TRBJ1-1; a weak D match, TRBD1 (6 bases). The CDR3 is 13 amino acids. V lost 3 bases and J lost 9, with 17 bases in between. Germline V gene data show CDR1 as SQVTM and CDR2 as ANQGSEA. CDR3 protein: CSVEARSGEKAFF. DNA for the CDR3: TGCAGCGTTGAGGCCCGATCAGGGGAAAAAGCTTTCTTT.

This clone was picked up one time. This sequence joins TRBV5-1 and TRBJ1-5; D gene unclear. Trimming removed 0 bases at V and 6 bases at J, with 16 bases between. Germline V gene sequence: CDR1 SGHRS, CDR2 YFSETQ. The CDR3 is made up of 16 amino acids. The CDR3 DNA sequence: TGCGCCAGCAGCTTGGATGGCCATTTGACGGGTCAGCCCCAGCATTTT. Encoded protein: CASSLDGHLTGQPQHF.

The chain employs TRBV18 and TRBJ2-2; tentatively, D is TRBD1 (6 bases). Trimming removed 5 bases from V and 6 bases from J, with 13 bases in between. Germline V gene lookup returns CDR1 KGHSH and CDR2 LQKENI. This CDR3 contains 14 residues. The CDR3 DNA reads TGTGCCAGCTCAAGCCAACAGGGCGCCGGGGAGCTGTTTTTT. Translating gives CASSSQQGAGELFF.

The J gene is TRBJ1-1, the V gene TRBV6-6, with TRBD1 matching over 8 bases. CDR3 length equals 14 residues. With V trimmed by 6 bases and J by 3 bases, 6 bases remained unmatched. Looked up from germline, CDR1 is MNHNY and CDR2 is SVGAGI (reference sequence). The CDR3 DNA reads TGTGCCAGCAGCCGCGGACAGGGCCACACTGAAGCTTTCTTT. Its protein is CASSRGQGHTEAFF.

This clone has just one count. The chain uses TRBV3-1 (or the pseudogene TRBV3-2) and TRBJ2-1; 16 bases agree with TRBD2. The trim removed 3 bases at V and 6 bases at J, leaving 11 bases unmatched. Germline V CDR1 and CDR2: LGHDT, YNNKEL (reference sequence). The CDR3 totals 19 residues. This chain's CDR3 is CASSHPPGTSGRAPNEQFF. The CDR3 DNA sequence: TGTGCCAGCAGCCACCCTCCCGGGACTAGCGGGAGGGCCCCCAATGAGCAGTTCTTC.

The chain uses TRBV12-5 and TRBJ1-1; 10 bases are shared with TRBD1. There are 14 residues in the CDR3. The J segment lost 11 bases and the V segment lost 1 base, leaving 7 bases of the junction unmatched. From germline, CDR1 is LGHNT and CDR2 FRNRAP. Here the CDR3 reads CASGLGGTGDRAFF. The CDR3 region has the DNA TGTGCTAGTGGTTTGGGCGGGACAGGGGACCGGGCTTTCTTT.

The genes are TRBV18 and TRBJ2-2; the D gene is possibly TRBD1 (5 bases). This CDR3 spans 17 amino acids. Germline V CDR1 and CDR2: KGHSH, LQKENI. V lost 1 base and J 1 base, leaving 13 bases between the germline ends. The CDR3 region is CASSPRSDTENTGELFF. The DNA of the CDR3 is TGTGCCAGCTCACCACGGTCGGACACAGAGAACACCGGGGAGCTGTTTTTT.

This chain joins TRBV2 and TRBJ2-3, with 7 bases lining up with TRBD1. V lost 3 bases and J lost 3; bases outside the gene matches: 9. The CDR3 runs 16 residues. Germline CDR1 is SNHLY and CDR2 is FYNNEI. CDR3 protein: CASSDKGASLTDTQYF. The CDR3 DNA reads as TGTGCCAGCAGTGACAAGGGGGCGAGCTTGACAGATACGCAGTATTTT.

V gene TRBV28 combines with J gene TRBJ1-4; D remains ambiguous. Germline values: CDR1 MDHEN, CDR2 SYDVKM. CDR3 size: 15 residues. V was cut by 3 bases and J by 4 bases, with 12 bases left in between. The CDR3 region is CASSFDNSRNEKLFF. CDR3 nucleotide sequence: TGTGCCAGCAGTTTCGACAACAGCCGTAATGAAAAACTGTTTTTT. The full variable domain, rest sourced from reference TRBV28 and TRBJ1-4, is DVKVTQSSRYLVKRTGEKVFLECVQDMDHENMFWYRQDPGLGLRLIYFSYDVKMKEKGDIPEGYSVSREKKERFSLILESASTNQTSMYLCASSFDNSRNEKLFFGSGTQLSVL.

The rearrangement uses TRBV7-6 and TRBJ2-2, with TRBD2 as a possible D gene (6 bases). Germline V gene lookup returns CDR1 SGHVS and CDR2 FNYEAQ. V lost 2 bases to trimming and J lost 3 bases, with 19 bases between them. This CDR3 is 18 amino acids long. The CDR3 region is CASSLKGAGRLYTGELFF. CDR3 nucleotide sequence: TGTGCCAGCAGCTTAAAAGGCGCGGGACGACTCTACACCGGGGAGCTGTTTTTT.

V usage is TRBV27 and J usage is TRBJ1-5; 12 bases fit TRBD1. Germline loops: CDR1 MNHEY, CDR2 SMNVEV (reference sequence). V was clipped by 6 bases and J by 4 bases; unmatched bases: 4. CDR3 length equals 15 residues. CDR3 in amino acids: CASRGTGGTNQPQHF. In DNA form, the CDR3 reads TGTGCCAGCAGAGGGACAGGGGGCACTAATCAGCCCCAGCATTTT.

The rearrangement joins TRBV9 to TRBJ1-1; TRBD1 aligns across 9 bases. This CDR3 is built from 14 residues. Unmatched junction bases numbered 4, after V lost 6 bases and J lost 1 base. Germline CDR1 reads SGDLS; CDR2 reads YYNGEE. The DNA for the CDR3 is TGTGCCAGCACCCCGGGACAGGGGAACACTGAAGCTTTCTTT. It is translated as CASTPGQGNTEAFF.

V and J are TRBV11-2 and TRBJ2-2, with D possibly TRBD2 on 5 matching bases. This CDR3 has 14 residues. Germline values: CDR1 SGHAT, CDR2 FQNNGV. Trimming removed 10 bases from V and 5 bases from J, with 17 bases in between. The DNA for the CDR3 is TGTGCCACCAGTCAGGAGACTATGACCGGGGAGCTGTTTTTT. Its protein product is CATSQETMTGELFF.

The chain has TRBV7-3 and TRBJ1-2; no reliable D call. V was trimmed by 5 bases and J by 9 bases, leaving 19 bases between them. The V gene's germline CDR1 is SGHTA and CDR2 FQGTGA. The CDR3 runs to 14 residues. This chain's CDR3 is CASSPQAGMGSYTF. CDR3 nucleotides: TGTGCCAGCAGCCCGCAAGCGGGGATGGGGAGCTACACCTTC.